These 20 T cell receptor beta chains originate from one sample sequenced in a study of T-cell reconstitution after alpha-beta-depleted transplantation in children (dated by TCRdb to about 2016). Interpreted using the paper, the treatment or condition label stands for: allogeneic hematopoietic cell transplantation with graft depleted of TCRalphabeta T cells and CD19 B cells. Libraries were constructed by PCR. TCRdb records Illumina HiSeq 2500 as the sequencer. To normalize quantification of the TCRbeta repertoire, the TCR libraries were built with molecular barcoding that relied on unique molecular identifiers. TCRdb handled the public reads itself, with Q25 trimming in fastp and clone calling in MiXCR, and kept productive beta chains. One record per CDR3 amino acid sequence lists the most common genes and DNA. Here the sample has about 580,000 distinct CDR3 sequences; 27% occur a single time. The ten largest account for 36% of the sample.

Sequencing was performed on PBMCs, taken before TCRalphabeta/CD19-depleted stem cell transplant. The receptor set was obtained from a boy in the first two years of life with Wiskott-Aldrich syndrome, due to receive a stem cell transplant.

This clonotype was detected only a few times. The rearrangement uses TRBV29-1 and TRBJ2-3; 10 bases line up with TRBD2. The V segment lost 5 bases and the J segment 2 bases; nucleotides outside the gene matches: 10. The CDR3 totals 16 residues. Germline V gene data show CDR1 as SQVTM and CDR2 as ANQGSEA. This CDR3 is CSVNVGTSDYTDTQYF. The DNA for the CDR3 is TGCAGCGTTAATGTTGGGACTAGCGACTACACAGATACGCAGTATTTT.

This clonotype was counted a few times. The chain has TRBV5-1 and TRBJ2-1; D ambiguous. V dropped 4 bases and J dropped 0 bases, with 14 bases sitting between them. CDR1 SGHRS and CDR2 YFSETQ come from the germline V gene. The CDR3 sequence is 16 residues long. CDR3 amino acids: CASSPPGISSYNEQFF. The CDR3 DNA sequence: TGCGCCAGCAGCCCGCCTGGGATCAGCTCCTACAATGAGCAGTTCTTC.

V usage is TRBV5-1 and J usage is TRBJ2-7; D unclear. This CDR3 comprises 15 residues. The germline V gene encodes CDR1 SGHRS and CDR2 YFSETQ. V gave up 0 bases and J gave up 0 bases, with 10 bases separating them. CDR3 nucleotides: TGCGCCAGCAGCTTGGCCGGAATTACCTCCTACGAGCAGTACTTC. It specifies CASSLAGITSYEQYF.

Only a few counts were recorded for this clonotype. The chain combines TRBV9 with TRBJ2-3; D is uncertain. Germline V gene sequence: CDR1 SGDLS, CDR2 YYNGEE. The length of the CDR3 is 14 residues. The germline V and J ends were trimmed by 1 base and 4 bases, with 10 bases remaining between them. CDR3 amino acids: CASSVMPDADTQYF. For the CDR3, the DNA is TGTGCCAGCAGCGTAATGCCGGACGCAGATACGCAGTATTTT.

The chain uses TRBV20-1 and TRBJ2-1; D may be TRBD1 (6 bases). Germline CDR1 reads DFQATT; CDR2 reads SNEGSKA (reference sequence). The CDR3 runs 15 residues. The V end was cut by 3 bases, the J end by 1 base, with 13 bases between. The DNA of the CDR3 is TGCAGTGCTAGTCAGGGCAGGGGTTCCTACAATGAGCAGTTCTTC. It is translated as CSASQGRGSYNEQFF.

There are many counts of this clonotype. The junction and the germline gene differ at one end; a read error may be behind it. CDR3 in amino acids: CASSLPGNEQFF. In DNA form, the CDR3 reads TGTGCCAGCAGCTTGCCGGGCAATGAGCAGTTCTTC. The chain is built from TRBV5-1 and TRBJ2-1; the D is unclear. The V gene's germline CDR1 is SGHRS and CDR2 YFSETQ. The CDR3 length is 12 residues.

In this sample, this clonotype turned up a few times. The genes are TRBV5-1 and TRBJ2-3; a weak D match, TRBD2 (6 bases). V lost 0 bases, J lost 1 base, and 9 bases lay in between. Germline V gives CDR1 SGHRS, CDR2 YFSETQ. The CDR3 covers 15 residues. CDR3 region: CASSLEPGGTDTQYF. CDR3 in DNA: TGCGCCAGCAGCTTGGAACCGGGGGGCACAGATACGCAGTATTTT.

V usage is TRBV5-1 and J usage is TRBJ2-1; the D call may be TRBD1 or TRBD2 (5 bases each). V lost 5 bases to trimming and J lost 7 bases, with 19 bases between them. CDR3 length: 15 residues. Germline-derived CDR1 and CDR2 are SGHRS and YFSETQ. The CDR3 nucleotides are TGCGCCAGCAGTTTGATCGGGGCAAAGTGGAATGAGCAGTTCTTC. Amino acid sequence: CASSLIGAKWNEQFF.

This chain connects TRBV29-1 to TRBJ2-5, with 8 positions matching TRBD2. The germline V gene encodes CDR1 SQVTM and CDR2 ANQGSEA. The CDR3 has 12 amino acids. With V trimmed by 6 bases and J by 3 bases, 3 bases remained unmatched. The CDR3: CSVALAEETQYF. CDR3 nucleotides: TGCAGCGTCGCACTAGCGGAAGAGACCCAGTACTTC.

This clonotype turned up a few times. The chain joins TRBV10-3 to TRBJ2-3, with 11 bases fitting TRBD2. The CDR3 consists of 12 residues. The V and J ends lost 8 bases and 5 bases, in that order; junction bases with no gene match: 0. Germline V CDR1 and CDR2: ENHRY, SYGVKD. This chain's CDR3 is CAIGTSGDTQYF. The CDR3 nucleotides are TGTGCCATCGGGACTAGCGGAGATACGCAGTATTTT.

This clonotype came up a few times. The chain joins TRBV7-6 to TRBJ1-1, with D maybe TRBD1 (6 bases). This CDR3 is built from 18 residues. Looked up from germline, CDR1 is SGHVS and CDR2 is FNYEAQ. Deletions cut 5 bases from V and 0 bases from J, with 22 bases between. CDR3 nucleotides: TGTGCCAGCAGCCCCAGGTTAGGGGGGAGAGGAATGAACACTGAAGCTTTCTTT. It codes for CASSPRLGGRGMNTEAFF.

This clonotype has only a few counts. J is TRBJ2-2 and V is TRBV25-1, with 10 bases lining up with TRBD2. J gave up 4 bases and V 7 bases, and 12 bases lay outside the gene matches. CDR1 is MGHDK and CDR2 is SYGVNS in the germline V gene. The CDR3 has 17 residues. The CDR3 nucleotides are TGTGCCAGCATTTTAGACATTCCTAGCGGGAGCACCGGGGAGCTGTTTTTT. Translation gives CASILDIPSGSTGELFF. The variable domain in full, with the rest retrieved from reference TRBV25-1 and TRBJ2-2, is EADIYQTPRYLVIGTGKKITLECSQTMGHDKMYWYQQDPGMELHLIHYSYGVNSTEKGDLSSESTVSRIRTEHFPLTLESARPSHTSQYLCASILDIPSGSTGELFFGEGSRLTVL.

The chain has TRBV7-9 and TRBJ2-2, with D uncertain. CDR1 SEHNR and CDR2 FQNEAQ come from the germline V gene (reference sequence). V lost 1 base and J 6 bases, leaving 6 bases between the germline ends. This CDR3 spans 13 amino acids. CDR3 coding DNA: TGTGCCAGCAGCTTAGTCGTCGCCGGGGAGCTGTTTTTT. It codes for CASSLVVAGELFF.

The J gene is TRBJ1-2, the V gene TRBV10-3; D remains ambiguous. V was cut by 2 bases and J by 3 bases, with 1 base left in between. The CDR3 has 11 residues. CDR1 is ENHRY, CDR2 SYGVKD, per germline. CDR3 amino acids: CAISEDYGYTF. CDR3 nucleotide sequence: TGTGCCATCAGTGAGGACTATGGCTACACCTTC.

The J gene is TRBJ2-7, the V gene TRBV20-1; D possibly matches TRBD1 or TRBD2 (5 bases each). V lost 2 bases to trimming and J lost 3 bases, with 11 bases between them. CDR3 length: 13 amino acids. CDR1 and CDR2 from the germline V gene are DFQATT and SNEGSKA (reference sequence). The CDR3 loop is CSARWGNLYEQYF. The CDR3 DNA is TGCAGTGCTAGATGGGGGAACCTCTACGAGCAGTACTTC.

Note on this clonotype: Likely a read error: the CDR3 ends without its conserved phenylalanine or tryptophan. Because the CDR3's place on the DNA is in doubt, the DNA is left out and the CDR3 is given as listed by TCRdb. The genes are TRBV2 and TRBJ2-3; TRBD1 was called by the table and not checked on the DNA. CDR1 and CDR2 (germline): SNHLY, FYNNEI. Ends included, the CDR3 has 14 residues. CDR3 loop: CASSNSKTGGSRQP.

This clonotype was detected only once. The J gene is TRBJ2-5, the V gene TRBV5-1; weak D call: TRBD2 (6 bases). The CDR3 sequence is 14 residues long. The V end was cut by 5 bases, the J end by 4 bases, with 15 bases between. CDR1 and CDR2 from the germline V gene are SGHRS and YFSETQ. CDR3 protein: CASSRDSQGETQYF. In DNA form, the CDR3 reads TGCGCCAGCAGTCGGGACTCTCAGGGAGAGACCCAGTACTTC.

This clonotype showed up just a few times. The V gene is TRBV6-5, the J gene TRBJ1-5; D remains unclear. This CDR3 has 15 amino acids. Trimming took 4 bases from V and 1 from J, leaving 11 bases between them. In germline, CDR1 is MNHEY, CDR2 SVGAGI. CDR3 nucleotide sequence: TGTGCCAGCAGTTCAGTGAAGGGAAGCAATCAGCCCCAGCATTTT. It specifies CASSSVKGSNQPQHF.

The chain joins TRBV5-1 to TRBJ2-3; unclear D gene. Germline CDR1 and CDR2: SGHRS and YFSETQ. V shed 5 bases and J shed 2 bases, with 15 bases lying between them. This CDR3 spans 15 amino acids. CDR3 sequence reads: CASRGSIRNTDTQYF. The CDR3 DNA sequence: TGCGCCAGCAGGGGCAGCATCCGAAACACAGATACGCAGTATTTT. Supplemented by reference TRBV5-1 and TRBJ2-3, the full variable domain reads KAGVTQTPRYLIKTRGQQVTLSCSPISGHRSVSWYQQTPGQGLQFLFEYFSETQRNKGNFPGRFSGRQFSNSRSEMNVSTLELGDSALYLCASRGSIRNTDTQYFGPGTRLTVL.

This clonotype occurred many times. The rearrangement links TRBV29-1 to TRBJ2-6; no definite D call. The V gene lost 0 bases and the J gene lost 0 bases, with 6 bases spanning the gap. The CDR3 contains 15 residues. Looked up from germline, CDR1 is SQVTM and CDR2 is ANQGSEA. CDR3 loop: CSVEDRVSGANVLTF. The CDR3 region has the DNA TGCAGCGTTGAAGATCGGGTCTCTGGGGCCAACGTCCTGACTTTC.